The clone carrying this T cell receptor beta chain showed up just a few times. This record comes from a study of blood T cell repertoires in COVID-19. Overall study: There were acute and convalescent COVID-19 samples, and they came from the United States, Italy and Spain. From T cells, B-cell-depleted T cells, or PBMCs came the material, which was cDNA or gDNA.

The CDR3 extends over 13 amino acids. Germline CDR1 reads SQVTM; CDR2 reads ANQGSEA. The J segment lost 5 bases and the V segment lost 2 bases, leaving 3 bases of the junction unmatched. As handled by the study authors: Using reference gene primer amplification, nucleated cell counts were estimated. Using immunoSEQ multiplex PCR, the repertoire was profiled, and TCRdb retains in-frame clones only, with some absent. D and trimming come from the DNA, and the V and J calls and clone size come from that table. The repertoire consists of 200,000 or so clones, with 80% to 90% occurring once and the leading ten covering around 9.3%.

Sequencing was done on a sample of peripheral blood. The rearrangement links TRBV29-1 to TRBJ2-7, with 10 bases identical to TRBD2. This TCR was sampled from a woman older than 75 with acute or convalescent COVID-19. In DNA, the CDR3 is TGCAGCGTTGAACGGCTAGCGGGGGACGAGCAGTACTTC. Protein: CSVERLAGDEQYF.